The rows below give T cell receptor beta chains drawn from one sample of a study of CD8+CD57+ T cells in acquired aplastic anemia. TCRdb used MiXCR to reprocess the reads, holding one entry per CDR3 protein. The sample shows 120,000 or so distinct CDR3 sequences, nearly 40% of them seen only once. Sequencing input: sorted CD4+, CD8+, or CD8+CD57+ T cells (not recorded which) from PBMCs. The source of these receptors is a human donor with aplastic anemia. CDR3s include the opening cysteine and the closing phenylalanine or tryptophan. Each record gives: D gene, V gene, clone size, CDR3 length, J gene, CDR3 DNA, CDR3 protein. The D gene is left open where the match is weak. Clone size is shown for a subset of rows, as once, few, many or a class of expanded clone.

.	TRBV6-5	many	14	TRBJ2-3	TGTGCCAGCAGTTACGACAGGACCACAGATACGCAGTATTTT	CASSYDRTTDTQYF
.	TRBV5-1	many	16	TRBJ1-4	TGCGCCAGCAGCTTGAATGCCCGTGCAACTAATGAAAAACTGTTTTTT	CASSLNARATNEKLFF
TRBD2	TRBV11-2	many	15	TRBJ2-7	TGTGCCAGCAGCCCGGGACTAGCGGGAACCTACGAGCAGTACTTC	CASSPGLAGTYEQYF
.	TRBV14	many	16	TRBJ1-3	TGTGCCAGCAGCCAACGAGGGCTCCATTCTGGAAACACCATATATTTT	CASSQRGLHSGNTIYF
.	TRBV6-5	.	15	TRBJ2-3	TGTGCCAGCAGTTATGGGACATCTAGCACAGATACGCAGTATTTT	CASSYGTSSTDTQYF
TRBD1	TRBV10-2	many	16	TRBJ1-3	TGCGCCAGCAGGAGTCAGGGGGCGGGTTCTGGAAACACCATATATTTT	CASRSQGAGSGNTIYF
.	TRBV6-1	many	15	TRBJ1-6	TGTGCCAGCAGTGAAAGACCTTACGGCGTTTCACCCCTCCACTTT	CASSERPYGVSPLHF
.	TRBV7-8	once	14	TRBJ2-7	TGTGCCAGCAGCCCTACGAAGAGCTCCTACGAGCAGTACTTC	CASSPTKSSYEQYF
.	TRBV15	many	15	TRBJ1-2	TGTGCCACCAAGTCGGGGGACAACTTATTCTATGGCTACACCTTC	CATKSGDNLFYGYTF
.	TRBV10-2	once	10	TRBJ2-1	TGCGCCAGCAACCTAAATGAGCAGTTCTTC	CASNLNEQFF
TRBD2	TRBV11-2	many	16	TRBJ2-1	TGTGCCAGTAACCCCCCACGGCTAGCGGGAGACAATGAGCAGTTCTTC	CASNPPRLAGDNEQFF
.	TRBV19	many	13	TRBJ1-6	TGTGCCAGTAGTGTTCAGGGGAATTCACCCCTCCACTTT	CASSVQGNSPLHF
.	TRBV7-3	.	14	TRBJ2-1	TGTGCCAGCAGCTCTTCAGGGAAAGGCAATGAGCAGTTCTTC	CASSSSGKGNEQFF
TRBD2	TRBV13	.	15	TRBJ2-7	TGTGCCAGCAGCTTAGGGGGAGCGGGGGCCCACGAGCAGTACTTC	CASSLGGAGAHEQYF
TRBD1	TRBV30	.	19	TRBJ1-2	TGTGCCTGGAGTGTAATACGAGTAGCTGACAGGGGGCGCATCTTTGGCTACACCTTC	CAWSVIRVADRGRIFGYTF
.	TRBV6-1	.	14	TRBJ1-6	TGTGCCAGCAGTGAGGGGCACGATAATTCACCCCTCCACTTT	CASSEGHDNSPLHF
.	TRBV6-2/TRBV6-3	.	12	TRBJ2-3	TGTGCCAGCAGTTACGACCTTTATACGCAGTATTTT	CASSYDLYTQYF
.	TRBV30	many	13	TRBJ1-2	TGTGCCTGGACCACCGGGGTTAACTATGGCTACACCTTC	CAWTTGVNYGYTF
.	TRBV7-8	many	16	TRBJ1-1	TGTGCCAGCAGCTTAGCCCCGCTTTCAGGGAGCACTGAAGCTTTCTTT	CASSLAPLSGSTEAFF
.	TRBV19	.	12	TRBJ2-7	TGTGCCAGTAGCCCAGCAGGGTACGAGCAGTACTTC	CASSPAGYEQYF
TRBD1	TRBV5-5	few	15	TRBJ1-1	TGTGCCAGCAGCCCGATGACAGGGTCTGGCACTGAAGCTTTCTTT	CASSPMTGSGTEAFF
TRBD2	TRBV7-3	many	15	TRBJ2-1	TGTGCCAGCAGCTTCAGAGCGGGGGGGCCTGGTGAGCAGTTCTTC	CASSFRAGGPGEQFF
TRBD1	TRBV4-2	many	14	TRBJ2-7	TGTGCCAGCAGCCAGGGACAGGGGGATTACGAGCAGTACTTC	CASSQGQGDYEQYF
TRBD2	TRBV2	few	14	TRBJ2-7	TGTGCCAGCAGGAGGACTAGCGGGACCTACGAGCAGTACTTC	CASRRTSGTYEQYF
.	TRBV11-2	many	15	TRBJ2-2	TGTGCCAGCAGCTTACTAGCGTGGCCCACCGGGGAGCTGTTTTTT	CASSLLAWPTGELFF
.	TRBV20-1	.	17	TRBJ2-7	TGCAGTGCTAGAGACATCGGCGGGTCCTCCGGGAGCTACGAGCAGTACTTC	CSARDIGGSSGSYEQYF
.	TRBV10-3	medium-sized	13	TRBJ1-1	TGTGCCATCAGTGCAGCCGGTGGGACTGAAGCTTTCTTT	CAISAAGGTEAFF
.	TRBV7-3	.	14	TRBJ2-7	TGTGCCAGCAGCTTGACAGGCCGGTCCTACGAGCAGTACTTC	CASSLTGRSYEQYF
.	TRBV10-1	many	15	TRBJ1-1	TGCGCCAGCAGTGAGTCTAGGTGGAGGAACACTGAAGCTTTCTTT	CASSESRWRNTEAFF
.	TRBV14	.	12	TRBJ1-1	TGTGCCAGCAGTAGTAAGAACACTGAAGCTTTCTTT	CASSSKNTEAFF
.	TRBV2	many	15	TRBJ1-5	TGTGCCAGCAGTGAGGGGGCTCCAAGCAATCAGCCCCAGCATTTT	CASSEGAPSNQPQHF
TRBD2	TRBV7-2	many	17	TRBJ2-5	TGTGCCAGCAGCTTAAGCCTAGCGGGGGGGCGAAGGGAGACCCAGTACTTC	CASSLSLAGGRRETQYF
.	TRBV19	many	15	TRBJ2-1	TGTGCCAGTAGTACCCGAGCGGGCGCATACAATGAGCAGTTCTTC	CASSTRAGAYNEQFF
.	TRBV19	many	13	TRBJ1-2	TGTGCCAGTAGTACTACAGGGTCCTATGGCTACACCTTC	CASSTTGSYGYTF
TRBD1	TRBV7-9	many	13	TRBJ1-1	TGTGCCTCAGGGGGACTGGCGAACACTGAAGCTTTCTTT	CASGGLANTEAFF
.	TRBV5-1	.	17	TRBJ2-3	TGCGCCAGCAGCTTGGCGTGGATAAGGACAGCGACAGATACGCAGTATTTT	CASSLAWIRTATDTQYF
.	TRBV24-1	many	15	TRBJ1-1	TGTGCCACCAGATCCAAGCATGGGCTAATTACTGAAGCTTTCTTT	CATRSKHGLITEAFF
.	TRBV2	.	14	TRBJ1-2	TGTGCCAGCAGTGATCGATTCGCTAACTATGGCTACACCTTC	CASSDRFANYGYTF
TRBD2	TRBV7-3	many	14	TRBJ2-3	TGTGCCAGCAGCGCCGGGGGGACCAGGGATACGCAGTATTTT	CASSAGGTRDTQYF
TRBD1	TRBV7-9	few	15	TRBJ1-5	TGTGCCAGCAGCTCCACGGACAGGGCGGGTCAGCCCCAGCATTTT	CASSSTDRAGQPQHF
TRBD1	TRBV20-1	.	13	TRBJ2-7	TGCAGTGCCACACAGGGGGGCGCCTACGAGCAGTACTTC	CSATQGGAYEQYF
.	TRBV7-2	many	15	TRBJ1-2	TGTGCCAGCAGCTTAGCCATCAGCAGAGCCGACGGCTACACCTTC	CASSLAISRADGYTF
.	TRBV7-6	.	14	TRBJ1-5	TGTGCCAGCAGCCCCAAAGGGGGGGATCAGCCCCAGCATTTT	CASSPKGGDQPQHF
.	TRBV14	.	15	TRBJ2-2	TGTGCCAGCAGCCCTCAGAACAGTAGACACGGGGAGCTGTTTTTT	CASSPQNSRHGELFF
.	TRBV20-1	many	12	TRBJ2-7	TGCAGTGCTAGAAGGGGTCTGGACGAGCAGTACTTC	CSARRGLDEQYF
.	TRBV5-6	many	12	TRBJ1-2	TGTGCCAGCAGCTCTACTAACTATGGCTACACCTTC	CASSSTNYGYTF
.	TRBV19	.	13	TRBJ1-5	TGTGCCAGTAGTAGGAATAGCAATCAGCCCCAGCATTTT	CASSRNSNQPQHF
.	TRBV7-6	many	12	TRBJ1-3	TGTGCCAGCACCCAGGGGGGAAACACCATATATTTT	CASTQGGNTIYF
TRBD1	TRBV5-1	few	17	TRBJ1-1	TGCGCCAGCAATTTACAGGGGGCGCGGGGAGGCAACACTGAAGCTTTCTTT	CASNLQGARGGNTEAFF
.	TRBV29-1	.	13	TRBJ1-4	TGCAGCGTTGCGGACAGCATTAATGAAAAACTGTTTTTT	CSVADSINEKLFF
TRBD2	TRBV11-1	.	16	TRBJ2-1	TGTGCCATCAGGGAACGACTAGCGGCCGGTTACAATGAGCAGTTCTTC	CAIRERLAAGYNEQFF
TRBD1	TRBV20-1	many	16	TRBJ2-7	TGCAGTGCTAGAGATATCAGAGGACAGGGGACCTACGAGCAGTACTTC	CSARDIRGQGTYEQYF
.	TRBV19	.	13	TRBJ2-1	TGTGCCAGTAGCCCCAAAGACTACAATGAGCAGTTCTTC	CASSPKDYNEQFF